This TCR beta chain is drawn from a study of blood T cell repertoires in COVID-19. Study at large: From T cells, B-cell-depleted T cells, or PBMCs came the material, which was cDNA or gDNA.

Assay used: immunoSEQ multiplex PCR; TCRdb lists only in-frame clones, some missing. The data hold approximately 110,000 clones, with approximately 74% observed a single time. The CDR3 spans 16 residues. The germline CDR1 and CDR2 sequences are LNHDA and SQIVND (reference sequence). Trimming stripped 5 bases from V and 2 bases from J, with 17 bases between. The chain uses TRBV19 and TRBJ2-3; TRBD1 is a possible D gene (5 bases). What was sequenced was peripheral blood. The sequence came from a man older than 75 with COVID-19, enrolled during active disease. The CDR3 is CASSPQGLSSTDTQYF. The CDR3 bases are TGTGCCAGTAGTCCTCAGGGCTTGTCTTCCACAGATACGCAGTATTTT.